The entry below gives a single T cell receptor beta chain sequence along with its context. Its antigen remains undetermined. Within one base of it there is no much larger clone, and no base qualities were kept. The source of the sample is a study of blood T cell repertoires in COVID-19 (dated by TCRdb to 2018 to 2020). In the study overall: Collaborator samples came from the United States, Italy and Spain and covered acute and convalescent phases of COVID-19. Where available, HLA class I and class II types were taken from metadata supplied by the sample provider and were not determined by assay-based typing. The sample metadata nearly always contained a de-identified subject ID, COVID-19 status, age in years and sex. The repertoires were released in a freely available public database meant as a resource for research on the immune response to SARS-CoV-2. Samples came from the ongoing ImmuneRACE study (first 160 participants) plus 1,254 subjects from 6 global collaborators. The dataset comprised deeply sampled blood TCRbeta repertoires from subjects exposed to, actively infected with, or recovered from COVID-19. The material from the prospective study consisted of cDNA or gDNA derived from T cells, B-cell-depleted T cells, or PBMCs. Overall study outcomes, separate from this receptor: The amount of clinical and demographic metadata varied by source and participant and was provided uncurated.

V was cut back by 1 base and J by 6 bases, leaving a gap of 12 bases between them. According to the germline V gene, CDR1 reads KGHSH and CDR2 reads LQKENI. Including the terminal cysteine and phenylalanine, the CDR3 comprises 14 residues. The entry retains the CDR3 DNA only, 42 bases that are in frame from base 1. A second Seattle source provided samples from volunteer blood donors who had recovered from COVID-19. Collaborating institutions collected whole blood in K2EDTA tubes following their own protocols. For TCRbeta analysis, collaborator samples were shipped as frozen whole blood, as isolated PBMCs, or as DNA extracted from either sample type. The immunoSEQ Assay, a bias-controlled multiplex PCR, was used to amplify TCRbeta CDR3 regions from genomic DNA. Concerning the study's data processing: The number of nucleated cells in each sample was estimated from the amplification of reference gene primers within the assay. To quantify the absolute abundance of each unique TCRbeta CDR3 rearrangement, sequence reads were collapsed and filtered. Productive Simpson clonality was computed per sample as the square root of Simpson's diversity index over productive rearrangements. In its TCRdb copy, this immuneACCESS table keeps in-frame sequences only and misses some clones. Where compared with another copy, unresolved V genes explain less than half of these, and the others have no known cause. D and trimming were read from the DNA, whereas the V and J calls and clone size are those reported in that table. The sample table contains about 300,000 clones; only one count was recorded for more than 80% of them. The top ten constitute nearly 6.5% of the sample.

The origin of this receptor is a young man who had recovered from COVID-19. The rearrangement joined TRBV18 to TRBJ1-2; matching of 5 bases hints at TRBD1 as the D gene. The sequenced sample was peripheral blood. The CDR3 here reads CASSPLREDHGYTF. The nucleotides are TGTGCCAGCTCACCACTCAGGGAAGACCATGGCTACACCTTC. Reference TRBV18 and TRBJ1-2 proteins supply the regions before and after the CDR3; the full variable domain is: NAGVMQNPRHLVRRRGQEARLRCSPMKGHSHVYWYRQLPEEGLKFMVYLQKENIIDESGMPKERFSAEFPKEGPSILRIQQVVRGDSAAYFCASSPLREDHGYTFGSGTRLTVV.